Sequencing of this TCR beta chain was carried out in a study of vaccination and CD4 T cells after COVID-19 (dated 2022 in TCRdb). In terms of the full investigation: Convalescent patients had a positive SARS-CoV-2 result on nasal swab PCR, and of these patients, 8 or 9 had mild disease and one had severe disease. The convalescent cohort included six males and four females, with two Hispanic individuals, seven Caucasians, two Asians and one multiracial person. Two doses of either the Pfizer-BioNTech BNT162b2 vaccine (n=8) or the Moderna mRNA-1273 vaccine (n=2) were administered to participants. Post-COVID blood samples from convalescent patients were collected a median of roughly 100 days after diagnosis, with a range of roughly 35 to 180 days. Post-vaccine blood samples were taken a median of roughly 75 days after the second vaccine dose, with a range of about 13 to 241 days. The spike-specific CD4+ TCR repertoire was compared before and after mRNA vaccination in about nine COVID-19 convalescent patients and a handful of infection-naive healthy vaccine recipients. Overall study results and their limits: The median count of SARS-CoV-2-reactive clonotypes went up from under 25 after infection to around 38 after vaccination, although the change was not significant. In convalescent patients, a median about 86% of post-vaccine SARS-CoV-2-reactive clones were detected only after vaccination, suggesting vaccine-specific priming. Only a relatively small number of convalescent patients were included in the study, and early timepoints following natural infection were not analyzed. Of the vaccine-specific clones found in convalescent patients, nearly all (304 of 307) were mono-reactive for SARS-CoV-2 spike instead of being cross-reactive with common cold coronaviruses.

Worth noting for this clonotype: This clone's antigen is unknown. Within one base of it there is no much larger clone, and no base qualities were kept.

The protocol used for the library was PCR. Instrument used: Illumina iSeq 100. The paper's data handling went like this. Non-productive sequences were removed, and CDR3s not starting with C, not ending with F or W, or shorter than 7 amino acids were discarded. Similarity between CDR3 sequences was evaluated in R version 3.6.1 using Levenshtein distances (stringdist) and unrooted phylogenetic trees (ape). TCRdb ran its own pipeline on the public reads, namely fastp trimming at Q25 and MiXCR clone calling, and kept in-frame beta chains. Each CDR3 protein appears once, grouped with its most common genes and DNA. The V and J calls and clone size are TCRdb's, not the authors'. Within this sample are fewer than 15,000 distinct CDR3 sequences, with 69% of them counted one time only. Approximately 1.1% of the sample comes from the top ten. Measured from the cysteine to the phenylalanine, the CDR3 is 13 residues long. The sequence is cut down to CDR3 DNA, 39 bases in frame from base 1. V loses 6 bases at its end and J loses 9 bases; junction bases beyond the gene matches: 10.

Positive SARS-CoV-2 PCR tests in the convalescent patients dated from March to December 2020, before Alpha, Beta and Delta variants emerged in the United States. PBMCs were separated from whole blood using Ficoll-Paque Plus gradient centrifugation and then either used fresh or cryopreserved at -140C. In this chain, TRBV12-3 or TRBV12-4 is recombined with TRBJ1-1; TRBD1 fits 7 bases in the junction. This clonotype was obtained from a human donor who had recovered from COVID-19. The starting material was CD4+ T cells from blood, obtained after SARS-CoV-2 vaccination. The DNA is as follows: TGTGCCAGCAGACGGGACAGTCTCGCCAAAGCTTTCTTT. Translated, this gives CASRRDSLAKAFF.